Included here is one TCR beta chain sequence, with context. These data originate in a study of blood T cell repertoires in COVID-19. Study-level information: Donors in the United States, Italy and Spain gave samples during acute or convalescent COVID-19. Sample material is recorded as cDNA or gDNA derived from T cells, B-cell-depleted T cells, or PBMCs.

This CDR3 contains 15 residues. V was cut by 0 bases and J by 5 bases, with 13 bases left in between. Germline V gene lookup returns CDR1 MNHEY and CDR2 SVGEGT. Seattle participants joined during active infection and were tracked over time. In the source study's methods: Counts of nucleated cells, estimated from reference gene primer amplification, were obtained. The table came from immunoSEQ multiplex PCR; TCRdb's copy has only in-frame clones and leaves some out. V, J and clone size were drawn from that table, and D and trimming were deduced from the DNA. Here the sample spans a few hundred thousand clones, roughly 90% being singletons.

This sequence was found in a man younger than 35 with COVID-19, enrolled during active disease. The rearrangement links TRBV6-2 or TRBV6-3 to TRBJ1-2, with a tentative D call TRBD1 (5 bases). Material: peripheral blood. DNA for the CDR3: TGTGCCAGCAGTTACTCGATGGCGGGGCGGTATGGCTACACCTTC. It is translated as CASSYSMAGRYGYTF.